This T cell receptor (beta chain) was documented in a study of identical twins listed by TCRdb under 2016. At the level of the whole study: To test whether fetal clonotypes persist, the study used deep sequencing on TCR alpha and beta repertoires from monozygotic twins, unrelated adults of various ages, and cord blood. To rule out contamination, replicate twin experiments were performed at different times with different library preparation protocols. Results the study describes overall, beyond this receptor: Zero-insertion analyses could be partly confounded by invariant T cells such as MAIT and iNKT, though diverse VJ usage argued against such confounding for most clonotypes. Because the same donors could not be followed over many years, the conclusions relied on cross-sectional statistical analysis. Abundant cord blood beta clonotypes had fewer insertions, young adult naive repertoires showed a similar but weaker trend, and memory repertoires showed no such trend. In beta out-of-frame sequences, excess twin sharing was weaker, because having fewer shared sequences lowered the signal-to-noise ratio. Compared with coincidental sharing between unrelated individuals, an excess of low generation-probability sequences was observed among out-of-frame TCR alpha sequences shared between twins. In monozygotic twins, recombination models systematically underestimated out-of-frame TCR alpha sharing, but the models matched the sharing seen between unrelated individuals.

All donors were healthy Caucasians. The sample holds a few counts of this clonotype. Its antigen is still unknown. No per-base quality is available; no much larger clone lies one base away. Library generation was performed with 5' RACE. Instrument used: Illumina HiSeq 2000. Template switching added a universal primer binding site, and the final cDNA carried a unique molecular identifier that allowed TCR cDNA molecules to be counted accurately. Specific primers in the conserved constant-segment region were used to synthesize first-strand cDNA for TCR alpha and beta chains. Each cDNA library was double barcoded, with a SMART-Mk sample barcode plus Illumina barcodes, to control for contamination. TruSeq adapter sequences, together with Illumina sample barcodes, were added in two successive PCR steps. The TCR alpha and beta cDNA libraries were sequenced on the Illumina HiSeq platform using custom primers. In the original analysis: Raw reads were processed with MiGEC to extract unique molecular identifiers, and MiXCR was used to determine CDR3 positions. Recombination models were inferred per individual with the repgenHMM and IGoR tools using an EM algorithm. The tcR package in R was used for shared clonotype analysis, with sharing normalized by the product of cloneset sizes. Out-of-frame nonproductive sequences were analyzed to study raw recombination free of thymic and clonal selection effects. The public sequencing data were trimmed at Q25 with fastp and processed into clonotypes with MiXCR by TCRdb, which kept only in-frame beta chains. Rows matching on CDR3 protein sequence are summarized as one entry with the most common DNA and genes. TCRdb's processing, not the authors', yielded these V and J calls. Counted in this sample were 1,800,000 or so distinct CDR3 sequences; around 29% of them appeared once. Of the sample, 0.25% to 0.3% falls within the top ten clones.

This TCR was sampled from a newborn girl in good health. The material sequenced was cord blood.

The nucleotide sequence is given as TGTGCCAGCCATTCAGGGCCGGCCCAAGAGACCCAGTACTTC. It codes for CASHSGPAQETQYF. This chain joins TRBV12-3 or TRBV12-4 to TRBJ2-5; the D gene is possibly TRBD1, with 5 bases matching. Inclusive of the bounding cysteine and phenylalanine, the CDR3 is 14 residues long. Left in the record is the CDR3 DNA by itself, 42 bases read in frame from the first base. Trimming at the junction amounts to 8 bases on V and 1 base on J, and the germline ends lie 14 bases apart.